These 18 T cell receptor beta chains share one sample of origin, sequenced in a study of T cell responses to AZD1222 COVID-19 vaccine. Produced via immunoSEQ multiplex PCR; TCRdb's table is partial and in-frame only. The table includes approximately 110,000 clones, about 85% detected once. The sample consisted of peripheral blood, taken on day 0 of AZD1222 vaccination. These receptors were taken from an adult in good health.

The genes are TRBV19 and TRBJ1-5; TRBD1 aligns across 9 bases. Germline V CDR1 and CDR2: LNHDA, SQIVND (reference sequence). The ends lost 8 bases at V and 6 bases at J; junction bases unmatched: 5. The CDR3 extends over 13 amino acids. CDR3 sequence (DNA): TGTGCCAGTCGAGACAGGGGGAGTCAGCCCCAGCATTTT. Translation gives CASRDRGSQPQHF.

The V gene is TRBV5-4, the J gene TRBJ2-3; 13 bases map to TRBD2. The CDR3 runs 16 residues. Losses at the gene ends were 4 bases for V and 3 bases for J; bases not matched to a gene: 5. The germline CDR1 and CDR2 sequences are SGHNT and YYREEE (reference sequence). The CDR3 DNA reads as TGTGCCAGCAGCGGACTAGCGGGGGAATGGACAGATACGCAGTATTTT. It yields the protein CASSGLAGEWTDTQYF.

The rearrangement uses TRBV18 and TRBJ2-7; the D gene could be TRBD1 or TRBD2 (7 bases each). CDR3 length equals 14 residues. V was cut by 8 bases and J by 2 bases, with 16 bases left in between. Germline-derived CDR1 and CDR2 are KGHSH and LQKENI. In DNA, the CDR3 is TGTGCCAGCACGAATCAGGGGGGGGCCTACGAGCAGTACTTC. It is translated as CASTNQGGAYEQYF.

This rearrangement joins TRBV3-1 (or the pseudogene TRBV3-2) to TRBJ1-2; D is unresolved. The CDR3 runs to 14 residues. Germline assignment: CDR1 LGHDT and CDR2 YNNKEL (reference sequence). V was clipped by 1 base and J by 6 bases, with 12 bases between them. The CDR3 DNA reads TGTGCCAGCAGCCAAGTGAACACAAATGATGGCTACACCTTC. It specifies CASSQVNTNDGYTF.

The CDR3 sequence: CASSQEGNEKLFF. The CDR3 DNA sequence: TGTGCCAGCAGCCAAGAAGGAAATGAAAAACTGTTTTTT. V is TRBV6-4 and J is TRBJ1-4; D is unclear. The CDR3 extends over 13 amino acids. V gave up 6 bases and J gave up 5 bases, with 10 bases separating them. Germline CDR1 and CDR2: MRHNA and SNTAGT.

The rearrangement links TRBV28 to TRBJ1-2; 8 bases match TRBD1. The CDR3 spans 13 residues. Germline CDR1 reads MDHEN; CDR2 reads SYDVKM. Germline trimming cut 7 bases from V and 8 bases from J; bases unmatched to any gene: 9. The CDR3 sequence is CASKGAGQGGYTF. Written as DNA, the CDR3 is TGTGCCAGCAAGGGCGCAGGACAGGGCGGCTACACCTTC.

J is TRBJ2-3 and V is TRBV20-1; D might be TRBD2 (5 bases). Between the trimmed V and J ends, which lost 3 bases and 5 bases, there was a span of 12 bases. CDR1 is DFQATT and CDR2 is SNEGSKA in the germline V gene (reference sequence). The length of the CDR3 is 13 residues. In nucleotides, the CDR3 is TGCAGTGCTAGTGCGGGCCAGGAAGATACGCAGTATTTT. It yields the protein CSASAGQEDTQYF.

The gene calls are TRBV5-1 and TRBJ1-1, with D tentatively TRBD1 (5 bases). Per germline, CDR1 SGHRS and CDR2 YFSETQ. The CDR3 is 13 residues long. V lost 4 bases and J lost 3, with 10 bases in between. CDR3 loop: CASSHKGDTEAFF. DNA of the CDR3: TGCGCCAGCAGCCATAAAGGGGACACTGAAGCTTTCTTT. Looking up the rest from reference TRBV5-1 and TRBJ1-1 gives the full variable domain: KAGVTQTPRYLIKTRGQQVTLSCSPISGHRSVSWYQQTPGQGLQFLFEYFSETQRNKGNFPGRFSGRQFSNSRSEMNVSTLELGDSALYLCASSHKGDTEAFFGQGTRLTVV.

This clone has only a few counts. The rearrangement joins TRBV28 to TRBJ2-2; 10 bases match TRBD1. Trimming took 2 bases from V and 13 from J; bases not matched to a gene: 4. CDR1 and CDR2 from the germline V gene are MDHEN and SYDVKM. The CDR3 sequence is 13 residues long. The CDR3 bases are TGTGCCAGCAGTTTACCGGGACAGGGGAGGCTGTTTTTT. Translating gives CASSLPGQGRLFF. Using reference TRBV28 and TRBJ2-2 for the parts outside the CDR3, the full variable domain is DVKVTQSSRYLVKRTGEKVFLECVQDMDHENMFWYRQDPGLGLRLIYFSYDVKMKEKGDIPEGYSVSREKKERFSLILESASTNQTSMYLCASSLPGQGRLFFGEGSRLTVL.

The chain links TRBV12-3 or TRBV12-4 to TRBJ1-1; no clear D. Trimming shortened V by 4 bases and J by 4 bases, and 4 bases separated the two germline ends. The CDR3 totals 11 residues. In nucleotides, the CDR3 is TGTGCCAGCAGTTCTGCCACTGAAGCTTTCTTT. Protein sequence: CASSSATEAFF.

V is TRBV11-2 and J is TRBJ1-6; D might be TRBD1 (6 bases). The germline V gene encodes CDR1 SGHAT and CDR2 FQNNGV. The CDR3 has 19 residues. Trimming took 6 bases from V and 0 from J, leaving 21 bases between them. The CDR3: CASREEDSLDSSYNSPLHF. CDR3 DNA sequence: TGTGCCAGCAGAGAGGAGGACAGCCTTGATAGCTCCTATAATTCACCCCTCCACTTT.

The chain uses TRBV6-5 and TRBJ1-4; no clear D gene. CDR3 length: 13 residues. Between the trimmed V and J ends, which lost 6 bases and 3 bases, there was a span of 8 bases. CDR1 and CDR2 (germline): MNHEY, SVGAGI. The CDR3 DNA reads TGTGCCAGCAGAGCGGATCCTAATGAAAAACTGTTTTTT. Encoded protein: CASRADPNEKLFF.

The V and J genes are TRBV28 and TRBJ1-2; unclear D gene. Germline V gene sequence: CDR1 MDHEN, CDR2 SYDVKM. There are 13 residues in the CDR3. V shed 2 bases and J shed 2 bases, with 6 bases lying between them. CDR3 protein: CASSLAGNYGYTF. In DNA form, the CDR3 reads TGTGCCAGCAGTTTAGCCGGAAACTATGGCTACACCTTC.

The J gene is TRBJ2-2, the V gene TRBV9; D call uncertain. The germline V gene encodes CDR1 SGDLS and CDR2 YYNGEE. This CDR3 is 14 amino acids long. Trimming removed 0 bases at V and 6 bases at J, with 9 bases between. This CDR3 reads CASSVESHPGELFF. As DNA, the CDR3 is TGTGCCAGCAGCGTAGAATCACACCCCGGGGAGCTGTTTTTT.

In DNA form, the CDR3 reads TGTGCCAGCAGCGTAGGGCTAGCAGCAGATACGCAGTATTTT. Translation gives CASSVGLAADTQYF. The chain is built from TRBV9 and TRBJ2-3; D possibly corresponds to TRBD2 (5 bases). The V gene's germline CDR1 is SGDLS and CDR2 YYNGEE. V was shortened by 0 bases and J by 4 bases, with 9 bases between the two germline ends. The CDR3 length is 14 residues. Variable domain in full (rest from reference TRBV9 and TRBJ2-3): DSGVTQTPKHLITATGQRVTLRCSPRSGDLSVYWYQQSLDQGLQFLIQYYNGEERAKGNILERFSAQQFPDLHSELNLSSLELGDSALYFCASSVGLAADTQYFGPGTRLTVL.

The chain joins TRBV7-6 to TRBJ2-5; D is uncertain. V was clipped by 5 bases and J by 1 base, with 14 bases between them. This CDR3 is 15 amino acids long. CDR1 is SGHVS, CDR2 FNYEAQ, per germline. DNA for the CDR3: TGTGCCAGCAGCCACCTGGTCAGCACCCAAGAGACCCAGTACTTC. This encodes CASSHLVSTQETQYF.

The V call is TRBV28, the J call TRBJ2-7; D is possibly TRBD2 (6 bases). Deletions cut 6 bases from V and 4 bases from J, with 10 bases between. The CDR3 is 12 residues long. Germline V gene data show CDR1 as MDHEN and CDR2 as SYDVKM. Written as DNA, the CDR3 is TGTGCCAGCAGGCGGGATTCTTACGAGCAGTACTTC. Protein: CASRRDSYEQYF.

CDR3 in DNA: TGTGCCAGCTCCAGGGATTCTAACTATGGCTACACCTTC. Translating it yields CASSRDSNYGYTF. V and J are TRBV2 and TRBJ1-2, with a possible D match to TRBD1 (5 bases). Per germline, CDR1 SNHLY and CDR2 FYNNEI. Trimming stripped 8 bases from V and 0 bases from J, with 10 bases between. The CDR3 runs 13 residues.